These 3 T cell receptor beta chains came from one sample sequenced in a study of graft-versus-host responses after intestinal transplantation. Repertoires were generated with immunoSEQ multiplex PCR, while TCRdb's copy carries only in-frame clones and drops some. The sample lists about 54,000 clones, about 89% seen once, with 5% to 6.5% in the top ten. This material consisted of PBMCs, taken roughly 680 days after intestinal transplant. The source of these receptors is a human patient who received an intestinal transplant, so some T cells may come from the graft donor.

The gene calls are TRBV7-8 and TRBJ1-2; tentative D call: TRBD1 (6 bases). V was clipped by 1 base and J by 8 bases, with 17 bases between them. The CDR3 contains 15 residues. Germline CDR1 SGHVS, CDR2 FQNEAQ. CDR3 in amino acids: CASSLGRTDATGYTF. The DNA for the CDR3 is TGTGCCAGCAGCTTAGGACGGACAGATGCTACAGGCTACACCTTC.

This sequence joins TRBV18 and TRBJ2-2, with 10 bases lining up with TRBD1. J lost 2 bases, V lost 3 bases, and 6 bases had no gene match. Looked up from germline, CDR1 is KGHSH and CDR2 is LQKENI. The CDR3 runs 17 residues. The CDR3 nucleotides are TGTGCCAGCTCACCGACAGGGGGCGCGAGAAACACCGGGGAGCTGTTTTTT. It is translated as CASSPTGGARNTGELFF. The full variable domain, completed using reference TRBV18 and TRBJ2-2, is NAGVMQNPRHLVRRRGQEARLRCSPMKGHSHVYWYRQLPEEGLKFMVYLQKENIIDESGMPKERFSAEFPKEGPSILRIQQVVRGDSAAYFCASSPTGGARNTGELFFGEGSRLTVL.

The chain's CDR3 is CASSLVGPGSYNTQYF. The CDR3 DNA reads as TGTGCCAGCAGCTTAGTGGGACCCGGATCGTATAATACGCAGTATTTT. V gene TRBV13 combines with J gene TRBJ2-3; D might be TRBD1 or TRBD2, each matching 5 bases. Trimming shortened V by 1 base and J by 7 bases, and 18 bases separated the two germline ends. Germline CDR1 is PRHDT and CDR2 is FYEKMQ (reference sequence). This CDR3 comprises 16 residues.